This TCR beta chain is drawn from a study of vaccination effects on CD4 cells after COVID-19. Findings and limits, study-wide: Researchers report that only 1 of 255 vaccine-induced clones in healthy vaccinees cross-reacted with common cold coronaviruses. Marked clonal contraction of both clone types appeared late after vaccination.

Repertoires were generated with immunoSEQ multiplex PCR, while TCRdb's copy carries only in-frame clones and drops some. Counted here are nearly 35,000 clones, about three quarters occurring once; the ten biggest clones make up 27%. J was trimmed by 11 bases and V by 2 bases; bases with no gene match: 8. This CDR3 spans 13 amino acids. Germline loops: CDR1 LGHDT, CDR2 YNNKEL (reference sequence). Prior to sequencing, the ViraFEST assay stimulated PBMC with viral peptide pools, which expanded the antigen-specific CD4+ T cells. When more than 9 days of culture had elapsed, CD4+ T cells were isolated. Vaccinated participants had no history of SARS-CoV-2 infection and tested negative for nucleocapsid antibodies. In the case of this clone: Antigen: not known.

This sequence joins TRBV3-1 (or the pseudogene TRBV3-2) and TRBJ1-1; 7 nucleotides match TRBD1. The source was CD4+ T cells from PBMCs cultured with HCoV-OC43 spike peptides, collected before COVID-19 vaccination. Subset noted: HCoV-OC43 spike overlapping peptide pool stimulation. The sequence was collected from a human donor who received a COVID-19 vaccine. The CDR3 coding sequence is TGTGCCAGCAGCCAAAACCCCGACAGGGCGGCTTTCTTT. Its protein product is CASSQNPDRAAFF.